This T cell receptor beta chain was observed in a study of CD8 T cells in ankylosing spondylitis. As concerns this clonotype: What it binds is not known.

Study-level results: Characteristic of ankylosing spondylitis blood, it appeared, was a TCR beta motif comprising eight highly homologous variants.

This CDR3 spans 14 amino acids. The germline gives CDR1 SGHDN, CDR2 FVKESK. V lost 3 bases and J 1 base, leaving 6 bases between the germline ends. The TCR beta libraries were generated through quantitative 5'-RACE incorporating molecular barcodes. TCRdb itself ran the 5' RACE reads through MiXCR, one entry per CDR3 protein. The table shows hundreds of thousands of distinct CDR3 sequences, with roughly 12% occurring only once. What was sequenced was blood, either unsorted or a sorted T cell fraction (not recorded which). The rearrangement uses TRBV14 and TRBJ2-2, with unresolved D. The TCR originated in a male donor with ankylosing spondylitis. CDR3 residues: CASSQTMNTGELFF. CDR3 coding DNA: TGTGCCAGCAGCCAGACAATGAACACCGGGGAGCTGTTTTTT.